The 21 T cell receptor beta chains given below trace back to one sample, sequenced in a study of Graves' ophthalmopathy and Graves' hyperthyroidism. The sequenced template was RNA, covering the TCR beta CDR3 region. HTBI primers served in a first-round RT-PCR, which a second-round multiplex PCR followed. Each CDR3 protein gets one entry after TCRdb re-called the multiplex PCR reads with MiXCR. The table has about 590,000 distinct CDR3 sequences, under 45% seen once. The specimen sequenced was peripheral blood or thyroid tissue (not recorded which). All receptors derive from an adult man with Graves' hyperthyroidism.

The gene calls are TRBV7-9 and TRBJ1-1; D perhaps matches TRBD1 (5 bases). Trimming pared 5 bases from V and 2 bases from J, leaving 18 bases between. The germline V gene has CDR1 SEHNR and CDR2 FQNEAQ (reference sequence). The CDR3 covers 16 residues. The CDR3 DNA reads as TGTGCCAGCAGCATCGAGGGACCAGAATTTAACACTGAAGCTTTCTTT. Protein: CASSIEGPEFNTEAFF.

The chain recombines TRBV29-1 with TRBJ2-1, with TRBD2 matching over 8 bases. The germline V gene encodes CDR1 SQVTM and CDR2 ANQGSEA. V lost 6 bases and J lost 2; bases outside the gene matches: 12. The length of the CDR3 is 16 residues. CDR3 in DNA: TGCAGCGTCCACCCTTGGGGCGGGAGGCCCTACAATGAGCAGTTCTTC. Its translation: CSVHPWGGRPYNEQFF.

This chain uses TRBV2 with TRBJ2-7; 9 positions match TRBD2. The assigned J gene may be wrong: the sequence end matches TRBJ2-1 better. The CDR3 contains 13 residues. Germline loops: CDR1 SNHLY, CDR2 FYNNEI. The CDR3 DNA is TGTGCCACCCGGACTAGCGTTTACAATGAGCAGTTCTTC. Amino acid sequence: CATRTSVYNEQFF.

The chain has TRBV5-1 and TRBJ2-7, with 9 nucleotides matching TRBD1. CDR1 SGHRS and CDR2 YFSETQ come from the germline V gene. The CDR3 covers 14 residues. Trimming cost V 6 bases and J 3 bases; bases outside gene matches: 7. The chain's CDR3 is CASTTGTGIYEQYF. The CDR3 nucleotides are TGCGCCAGCACCACCGGGACAGGGATCTACGAGCAGTACTTC.

This clonotype was seen only a few times. V usage is TRBV5-1 and J usage is TRBJ1-2; D uncertain. V lost 6 bases and J 6 bases, leaving 18 bases between the germline ends. The CDR3 covers 14 residues. Germline V lookup: CDR1 SGHRS, CDR2 YFSETQ. DNA for the CDR3: TGCGCCAGCACCTCCTCCCTCTTCGGGGATGGCTACACCTTC. Its translation is CASTSSLFGDGYTF.

This clonotype was recorded at least ten times. CDR3 coding DNA: TGTGCCAGCAGTGAGCTCACCGCGGTTAACACTGAAGCTTTCTTT. As protein: CASSELTAVNTEAFF. The rearrangement links TRBV25-1 to TRBJ1-1; no reliable D call. CDR1 is MGHDK, CDR2 SYGVNS, per germline. The ends were cut back, 3 bases at V and 2 bases at J, with 13 bases in the middle. CDR3 size: 15 residues.

The chain has TRBV10-3 and TRBJ2-7, with TRBD2 matching 8 bases. This CDR3 has 16 residues. Germline V gene lookup returns CDR1 ENHRY and CDR2 SYGVKD. The V and J ends lost 0 bases and 6 bases, in that order; junction bases with no gene match: 10. Written as DNA, the CDR3 is TGTGCCATCAGTGAGTCGAAGGCTAGCGGGCAGGGCGAGCAGTACTTC. Translating gives CAISESKASGQGEQYF.

This clonotype came up a few times. This rearrangement joins TRBV4-1 to TRBJ1-5, with TRBD1 matching 8 bases. This CDR3 has 15 amino acids. The germline CDR1 and CDR2 sequences are MGHRA and YSYEKL. The V segment lost 0 bases and the J segment 7 bases; nucleotides outside the gene matches: 5. The CDR3 DNA reads as TGCGCCAGCAGCCAAGAACCCCGACAGGGGCAGCCCCAGCATTTT. Amino acid sequence: CASSQEPRQGQPQHF.

This clonotype was detected ten times or more. The chain combines TRBV5-1 with TRBJ2-5; D ambiguous. CDR1 is SGHRS, CDR2 YFSETQ, per germline. V shed 2 bases and J shed 2 bases, with 7 bases lying between them. This CDR3 comprises 13 residues. The CDR3 reads CASSFVLQETQYF. CDR3 DNA: TGCGCCAGCAGCTTCGTACTACAAGAGACCCAGTACTTC. Using reference TRBV5-1 and TRBJ2-5 for the parts outside the CDR3, the full variable domain is KAGVTQTPRYLIKTRGQQVTLSCSPISGHRSVSWYQQTPGQGLQFLFEYFSETQRNKGNFPGRFSGRQFSNSRSEMNVSTLELGDSALYLCASSFVLQETQYFGPGTRLLVL.

The J gene is TRBJ1-2, the V gene TRBV2; D is perhaps TRBD1 (5 bases). CDR3 size: 14 residues. Per the germline V gene, CDR1 is SNHLY and CDR2 is FYNNEI. V lost 8 bases, J lost 6 bases, and 19 bases lay in between. The CDR3 sequence: CASGRGSSYNGYTF. The DNA for the CDR3 is TGTGCCAGCGGTCGGGGGAGCTCCTACAATGGCTACACCTTC.

This chain uses TRBV2 with TRBJ2-7; D is uncertain. V lost 8 bases and J lost 5, with 10 bases in between. This CDR3 is built from 11 residues. From germline, CDR1 is SNHLY and CDR2 FYNNEI. CDR3 coding DNA: TGTGCCAGCGCCCAGCACAACGAGCAGTACTTC. Its translation is CASAQHNEQYF. Full variable domain (outside the CDR3, taken from reference TRBV2 and TRBJ2-7): EPEVTQTPSHQVTQMGQEVILRCVPISNHLYFYWYRQILGQKVEFLVSFYNNEISEKSEIFDDQFSVERPDGSNFTLKIRSTKLEDSAMYFCASAQHNEQYFGPGTRLTVT.

The rearrangement links TRBV9 to TRBJ1-6, with 9 bases aligning to TRBD1. Germline V gene data show CDR1 as SGDLS and CDR2 as YYNGEE. Trimming removed 4 bases from V and 7 bases from J; junction bases left unmatched: 21. This CDR3 region has 20 residues. The CDR3 sequence is CASSPHPSSRLGQGNSPLHF. In DNA, the CDR3 is TGTGCCAGCAGCCCCCATCCTTCATCACGTCTGGGACAGGGAAATTCACCCCTCCACTTT. The complete variable domain, with remaining parts taken from reference TRBV9 and TRBJ1-6, reads DSGVTQTPKHLITATGQRVTLRCSPRSGDLSVYWYQQSLDQGLQFLIQYYNGEERAKGNILERFSAQQFPDLHSELNLSSLELGDSALYFCASSPHPSSRLGQGNSPLHFGNGTRLTVT.

This clonotype has more than one count but fewer than ten. The chain is built from TRBV28 and TRBJ2-7; tentatively, D is TRBD1 (5 bases). Trimming left V 1 base short and J 6 bases short, with 10 bases between. The CDR3 has 13 amino acids. Per the germline V gene, CDR1 is MDHEN and CDR2 is SYDVKM. The CDR3 loop reads CASSLSGKSEQYF. DNA of the CDR3: TGTGCCAGCAGTTTATCAGGGAAGAGCGAGCAGTACTTC.

This clonotype came up many times. The chain has TRBV11-2 and TRBJ2-2, with unresolved D. Germline lookup yields CDR1 SGHAT and CDR2 FQNNGV. V dropped 2 bases and J dropped 13 bases, with 8 bases sitting between them. The CDR3 consists of 11 residues. The CDR3 DNA reads TGTGCCAGCAGCTTACGGTCATTGCTGTTTTTT. Protein product: CASSLRSLLFF.

The chain combines TRBV29-1 with TRBJ2-5, with TRBD2 matching 11 bases. The CDR3 covers 14 residues. Germline lookup yields CDR1 SQVTM and CDR2 ANQGSEA. V lost 7 bases, J lost 4 bases, and 8 bases stayed unmatched. CDR3 sequence reads: CSARDSGRGETQYF. The CDR3, as DNA: TGCAGCGCGAGGGATAGCGGGAGGGGAGAGACCCAGTACTTC. Combining the CDR3 with reference TRBV29-1 and TRBJ2-5 gives the whole variable domain SAVISQKPSRDICQRGTSLTIQCQVDSQVTMMFWYRQQPGQSLTLIATANQGSEATYESGFVIDKFPISRPNLTFSTLTVSNMSPEDSSIYLCSARDSGRGETQYFGPGTRLLVL.

This clonotype was observed many times. The chain employs TRBV7-9 and TRBJ1-1; 9 bases fit TRBD1. Trimming took 5 bases from V and 6 from J; bases not matched to a gene: 13. The germline CDR1 and CDR2 sequences are SEHNR and FQNEAQ (reference sequence). The CDR3 runs 16 residues. CDR3 in amino acids: CASSKNRGPSSPEAFF. The CDR3 DNA reads as TGTGCCAGCAGCAAAAACAGGGGGCCGTCTAGCCCTGAAGCTTTCTTT.

This rearrangement joins TRBV10-3 to TRBJ1-2; D is unclear. The V gene lost 2 bases and the J gene lost 13 bases, with 14 bases spanning the gap. This CDR3 contains 12 residues. The germline gives CDR1 ENHRY, CDR2 SYGVKD. The CDR3 region is CAISEPEGGGTF. The CDR3 DNA follows: TGTGCCATCAGTGAGCCGGAGGGAGGCGGCACCTTC.

With respect to this clonotype: A much larger clone differs by one base, so this may be a read error. The chain links TRBV5-1 to TRBJ1-2; 9 positions agree with TRBD1. After removal of 6 bases from V and 8 bases from J, the junction contained 17 bases not matched to a gene. CDR1 and CDR2 (germline): SGHRS, YFSETQ. The CDR3 is 16 residues long. CDR3 sequence: CASNLENRGQGGGYTF. As DNA, the CDR3 is TGCGCCAGCAACCTAGAAAACAGGGGGCAAGGAGGAGGCTACACCTTC.

This rearrangement joins TRBV2 to TRBJ2-7; 11 positions match TRBD1. CDR3 length: 15 residues. V gave up 7 bases and J gave up 3 bases; unmatched junction bases: 8. Germline CDR1 SNHLY, CDR2 FYNNEI. The CDR3 region is CASKARDRGDYEQYF. CDR3 sequence (DNA): TGTGCCAGCAAGGCCCGGGACAGGGGGGACTACGAGCAGTACTTC.

The chain joins TRBV9 to TRBJ1-2, with 10 bases identical to TRBD1. The CDR3 contains 15 residues. The germline CDR1 and CDR2 sequences are SGDLS and YYNGEE. Trimming removed 7 bases from V and 4 bases from J; junction bases left unmatched: 10. The chain's CDR3 is CASSPGTGDFYGYTF. The CDR3 DNA reads TGTGCCAGCTCACCAGGGACAGGGGACTTCTATGGCTACACCTTC.

This clonotype has more than one count but fewer than ten. The rearrangement links TRBV7-9 to TRBJ1-1; TRBD1 matches 7 bases. Germline V gene data show CDR1 as SEHNR and CDR2 as FQNEAQ (reference sequence). This CDR3 contains 14 residues. With 6 bases clipped from V and 3 bases from J, the junction kept 7 bases outside the gene matches. This CDR3 reads CASSRLQGDTEAFF. As DNA, the CDR3 is TGTGCCAGCAGTCGCCTCCAGGGGGACACTGAAGCTTTCTTT.